What follows are 5 T cell receptor beta chains derived from one specimen sequenced in a study of human T cells and chemical hapten exposure. TCRdb analysed the RACE reads with MiXCR anew, one entry per CDR3 protein. The data contain some 400,000 distinct CDR3 sequences, 4.8% of them singletons. The time point here: patch test 1, 2 weeks after DPC sensitization. The treatment: therapeutic diphenylcyclopropenone sensitization with weekly scalp DPC. Sequences were derived from whole blood, sampled in connection with sensitization to the hapten diphenylcyclopropenone (DPC). These receptors came from a woman aged 45-65 years with alopecia areata. Some clones in this sample may be carry-over from other donors' samples.

This clonotype was recorded a few times. One base away lies a much larger clone, so this may be a sequencing read error. The chain recombines TRBV29-1 with TRBJ2-3; no clear D gene. This CDR3 region has 14 residues. Germline V CDR1 and CDR2: SQVTM, ANQGSEA. The chain's CDR3 is CCVGVRSSTDTQYF. The CDR3, as DNA: TGCTGCGTTGGAGTCAGATCCTCCACAGATACGCAGTATTTT.

This clonotype was counted many times. J is TRBJ2-7 and V is TRBV5-6; 8 positions agree with TRBD1. This CDR3 is built from 15 residues. The trim removed 4 bases at V and 2 bases at J, leaving 8 bases unmatched. Germline CDR1 is SGHDT and CDR2 is YYEEEE. The CDR3 bases are TGTGCCAGCAGCATGAGCCTGGACAGGGCCTACGAGCAGTACTTC. As protein: CASSMSLDRAYEQYF.

Ten or more counts support this clonotype. This sequence joins TRBV3-1 and TRBJ2-3; D unclear. Germline V gene sequence: CDR1 LGHDT, CDR2 YNNKEL (reference sequence). The CDR3 has 14 amino acids. V was shortened by 0 bases and J by 5 bases, with 9 bases between the two germline ends. The CDR3 DNA reads as TGTGCCAGCAGCCAAGACCCCGGTGGAGATACGCAGTATTTT. Amino acid sequence: CASSQDPGGDTQYF.

This clonotype has at least ten counts. This chain connects TRBV29-1 to TRBJ1-2; D is ambiguous. The V gene's germline CDR1 is SQVTM and CDR2 ANQGSEA. Deletions cut 1 base from V and 4 bases from J, with 13 bases between. The CDR3 is made up of 14 amino acids. The chain's CDR3 is CSVEGGETRYGYTF. CDR3 DNA sequence: TGCAGCGTTGAAGGAGGAGAGACCCGCTATGGCTACACCTTC. Variable domain in full (rest from reference TRBV29-1 and TRBJ1-2): SAVISQKPSRDICQRGTSLTIQCQVDSQVTMMFWYRQQPGQSLTLIATANQGSEATYESGFVIDKFPISRPNLTFSTLTVSNMSPEDSSIYLCSVEGGETRYGYTFGSGTRLTVV.

This clonotype was seen more than once but under ten times. The chain carries TRBV7-9 and TRBJ1-1; TRBD1 matches at 9 bases. The CDR3 has 13 amino acids. J was trimmed by 4 bases and V by 7 bases; bases with no gene match: 4. CDR1 is SEHNR and CDR2 is FQNEAQ in the germline V gene (reference sequence). For the CDR3, the DNA is TGTGCCAGCATCGGGACAGGGACCACTGAAGCTTTCTTT. Amino acids: CASIGTGTTEAFF. Using reference TRBV7-9 and TRBJ1-1 for the parts outside the CDR3, the full variable domain is DTGVSQNPRHKITKRGQNVTFRCDPISEHNRLYWYRQTLGQGPEFLTYFQNEAQLEKSRLLSDRFSAERPKGSFSTLEIQRTEQGDSAMYLCASIGTGTTEAFFGQGTRLTVV.